This T cell receptor beta chain stems from a study of long-term antiretroviral therapy in people with HIV. The authors ran the immunoSEQ assay, v3.0, at survey level. The method was immunoSEQ multiplex PCR; TCRdb's version includes in-frame clones alone and lacks a portion of them. The top ten hold about 2.5% of the sample, which has 25,000 to 35,000 clones, 85% to 95% seen once. Whole-study results and caveats: In the period from about 2003 to 2018, blood was collected, possibly under older ART regimens.

The germline gives CDR1 SGHVS, CDR2 FQNEAQ. The CDR3 has 16 residues. J lost 6 bases, V lost 4 bases, and 10 bases had no gene match. Points on this clone: Its target is unknown.

Sequencing used unsorted PBMCs, obtained just over 7.2 years after starting antiretroviral therapy. The genes are TRBV7-8 and TRBJ2-1; TRBD2 agrees at 9 bases. This receptor was obtained from a man aged 45-65 years with HIV. The CDR3 loop reads CASSSSGSGGFNEQFF. CDR3 DNA: TGTGCCAGCAGCTCATCGGGTAGCGGGGGTTTCAATGAGCAGTTCTTC.